This T cell receptor (beta chain) was obtained from a study of cytomegalovirus exposure and HLA in healthy donors. Whole-study context: An early release of data contained some 80 million unique TCRs, which came from HLA-typed donors.

Study-level findings and limits: An analysis done earlier found most TCR beta V segments productive about 87% or about 30% of the time.

J lost 8 bases, V lost 6 bases, and 10 bases had no gene match. This CDR3 comprises 14 residues. In germline, CDR1 is LNHDA, CDR2 SQIVND (reference sequence). Each donor was nominally healthy when sampled (though unrecorded immune exposures were likely). The PCR used 60 Vbeta and 13 Jbeta primers. TCRdb's table, derived via immunoSEQ multiplex PCR, lists solely in-frame clones and lacks some. The sample records more than 90,000 clones, around 75% being singletons. Notes on this clone: The target antigen is unknown.

The TCR was taken from a woman between 25 and 40 years old in good health and CMV-seronegative. Sample: PBMCs. The chain links TRBV19 to TRBJ1-2; 9 bases match TRBD1. The CDR3 spells CASRPTGTGRGYTF. DNA of the CDR3: TGTGCCAGTAGACCAACGGGGACAGGGCGAGGCTACACCTTC.